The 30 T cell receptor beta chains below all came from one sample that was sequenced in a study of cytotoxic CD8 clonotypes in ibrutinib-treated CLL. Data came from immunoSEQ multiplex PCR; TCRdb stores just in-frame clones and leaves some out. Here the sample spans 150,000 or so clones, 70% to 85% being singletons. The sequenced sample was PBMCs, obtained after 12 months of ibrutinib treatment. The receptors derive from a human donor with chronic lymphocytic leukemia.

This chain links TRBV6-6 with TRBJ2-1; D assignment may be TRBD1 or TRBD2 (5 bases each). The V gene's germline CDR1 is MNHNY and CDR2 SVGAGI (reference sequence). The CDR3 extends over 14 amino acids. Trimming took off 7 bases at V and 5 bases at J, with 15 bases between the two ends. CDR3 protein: CASIPPGPNNEQFF. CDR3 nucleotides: TGTGCCAGCATTCCCCCGGGACCCAACAATGAGCAGTTCTTC.

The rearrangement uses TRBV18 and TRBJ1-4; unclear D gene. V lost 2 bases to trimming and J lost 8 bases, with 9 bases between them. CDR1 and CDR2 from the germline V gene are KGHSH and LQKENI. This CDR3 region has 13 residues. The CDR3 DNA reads TGTGCCAGCTCACCATACCAAGGCGAAAAACTGTTTTTT. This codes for CASSPYQGEKLFF.

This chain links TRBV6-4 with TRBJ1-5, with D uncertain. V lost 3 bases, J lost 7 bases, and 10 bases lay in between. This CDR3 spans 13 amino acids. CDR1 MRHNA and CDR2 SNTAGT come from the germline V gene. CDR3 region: CASSEDISQPQHF. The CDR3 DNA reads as TGTGCCAGCAGTGAGGATATTTCGCAGCCCCAGCATTTT.

CDR3 sequence reads: CASRYEQYF. The CDR3 DNA sequence: TGTGCCAGCAGATACGAGCAGTACTTC. The V call is TRBV7-2, the J call TRBJ2-7; D is unclear. Germline assignment: CDR1 SGHTA and CDR2 FQGNSA. The V and J ends lost 6 bases and 4 bases respectively, with 1 base between them. There are 9 residues in the CDR3.

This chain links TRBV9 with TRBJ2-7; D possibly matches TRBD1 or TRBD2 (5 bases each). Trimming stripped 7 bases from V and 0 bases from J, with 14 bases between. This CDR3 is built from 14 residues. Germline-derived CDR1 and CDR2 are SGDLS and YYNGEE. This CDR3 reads CASGGGDASYEQYF. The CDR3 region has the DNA TGTGCCAGCGGAGGTGGGGACGCCTCCTACGAGCAGTACTTC.

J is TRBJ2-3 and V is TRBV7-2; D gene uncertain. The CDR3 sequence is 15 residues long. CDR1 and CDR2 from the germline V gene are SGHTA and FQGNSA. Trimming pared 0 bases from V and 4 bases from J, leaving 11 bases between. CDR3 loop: CASSLALLGADTQYF. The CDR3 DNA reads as TGTGCCAGCAGCTTAGCTCTCCTGGGCGCAGATACGCAGTATTTT.

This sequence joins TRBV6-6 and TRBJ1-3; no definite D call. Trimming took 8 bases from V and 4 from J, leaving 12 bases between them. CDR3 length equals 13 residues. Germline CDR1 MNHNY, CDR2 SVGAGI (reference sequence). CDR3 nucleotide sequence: TGTGCCAGCCTCCTATTTTCGGGAAACACCATATATTTT. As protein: CASLLFSGNTIYF.

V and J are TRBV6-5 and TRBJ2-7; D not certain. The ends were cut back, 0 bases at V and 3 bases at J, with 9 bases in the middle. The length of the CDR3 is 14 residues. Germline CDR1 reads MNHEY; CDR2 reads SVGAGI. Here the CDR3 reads CASSYSGLSYEQYF. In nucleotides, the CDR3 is TGTGCCAGCAGTTACTCAGGGCTTAGCTACGAGCAGTACTTC.

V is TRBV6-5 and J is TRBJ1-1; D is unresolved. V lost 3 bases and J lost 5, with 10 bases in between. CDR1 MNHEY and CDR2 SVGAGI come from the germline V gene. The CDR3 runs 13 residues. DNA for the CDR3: TGTGCCAGCAGTTATCCTCTAGGGACTGAAGCTTTCTTT. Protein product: CASSYPLGTEAFF.

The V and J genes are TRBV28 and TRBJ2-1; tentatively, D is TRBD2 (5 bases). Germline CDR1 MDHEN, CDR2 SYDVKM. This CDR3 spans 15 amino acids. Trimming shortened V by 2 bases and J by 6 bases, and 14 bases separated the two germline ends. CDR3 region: CASSLMGSIGNEQFF. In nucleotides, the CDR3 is TGTGCCAGCAGTTTAATGGGGAGTATAGGCAATGAGCAGTTCTTC.

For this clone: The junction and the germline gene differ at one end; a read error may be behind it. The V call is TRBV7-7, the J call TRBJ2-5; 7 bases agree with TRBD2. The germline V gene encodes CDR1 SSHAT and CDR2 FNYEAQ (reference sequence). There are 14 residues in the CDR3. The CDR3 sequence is CASSLAAGAETQYF. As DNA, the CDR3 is TGTGCTAGCAGCTTAGCTGCGGGAGCGGAGACCCAGTACTTC.

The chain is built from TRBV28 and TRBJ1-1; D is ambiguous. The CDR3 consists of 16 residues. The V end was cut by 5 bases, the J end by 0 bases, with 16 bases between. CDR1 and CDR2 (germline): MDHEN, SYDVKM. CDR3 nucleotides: TGTGCCAGCAGTCCCCCAATAGGGTTAATGAACACTGAAGCTTTCTTT. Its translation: CASSPPIGLMNTEAFF.

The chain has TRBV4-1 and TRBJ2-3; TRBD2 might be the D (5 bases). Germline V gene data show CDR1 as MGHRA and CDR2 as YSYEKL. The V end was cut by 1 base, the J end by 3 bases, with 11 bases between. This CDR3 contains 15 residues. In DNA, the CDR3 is TGCGCCAGCAGCCAAGCGGACTCGCAGACAGATACGCAGTATTTT. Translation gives CASSQADSQTDTQYF.

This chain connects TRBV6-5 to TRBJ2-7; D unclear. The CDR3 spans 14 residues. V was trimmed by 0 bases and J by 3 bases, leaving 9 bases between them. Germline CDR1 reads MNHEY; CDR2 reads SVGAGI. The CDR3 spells CASSYSVGNYEQYF. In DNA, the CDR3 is TGTGCCAGCAGTTACTCTGTAGGGAACTACGAGCAGTACTTC.

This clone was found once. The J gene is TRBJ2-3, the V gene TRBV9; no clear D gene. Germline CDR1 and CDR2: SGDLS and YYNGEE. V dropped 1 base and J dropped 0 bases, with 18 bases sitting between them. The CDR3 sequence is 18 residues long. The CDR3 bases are TGTGCCAGCAGCGTAAGAGCCCGCCTGCCAACTAGCACAGATACGCAGTATTTT. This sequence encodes CASSVRARLPTSTDTQYF.

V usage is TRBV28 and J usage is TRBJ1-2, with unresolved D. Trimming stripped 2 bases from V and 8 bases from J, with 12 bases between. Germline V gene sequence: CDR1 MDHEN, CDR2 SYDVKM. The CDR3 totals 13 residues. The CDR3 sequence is CASSLAGLRGYTF. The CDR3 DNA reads TGTGCCAGCAGTTTAGCCGGTCTTAGGGGCTACACCTTC.

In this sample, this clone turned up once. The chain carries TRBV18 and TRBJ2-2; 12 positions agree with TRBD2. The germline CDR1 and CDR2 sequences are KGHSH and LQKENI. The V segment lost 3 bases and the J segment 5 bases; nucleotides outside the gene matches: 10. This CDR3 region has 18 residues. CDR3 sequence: CASSPATSGSSKTGELFF. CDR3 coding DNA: TGTGCCAGCTCACCTGCGACTAGCGGGAGCTCTAAAACCGGGGAGCTGTTTTTT.

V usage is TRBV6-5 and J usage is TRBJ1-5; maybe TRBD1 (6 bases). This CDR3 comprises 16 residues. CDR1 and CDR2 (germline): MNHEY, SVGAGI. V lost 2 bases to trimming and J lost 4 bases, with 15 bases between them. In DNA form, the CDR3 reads TGTGCCAGCAGTTACGGGACCCAGGGGAGGAATCAGCCCCAGCATTTT. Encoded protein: CASSYGTQGRNQPQHF.

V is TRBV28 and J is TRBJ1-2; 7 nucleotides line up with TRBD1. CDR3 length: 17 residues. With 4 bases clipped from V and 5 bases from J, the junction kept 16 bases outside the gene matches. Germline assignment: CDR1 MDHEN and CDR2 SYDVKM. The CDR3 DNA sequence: TGTGCCAGCAGTTCCTCGACAGGGAATAATGAGGGATATGGCTACACCTTC. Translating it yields CASSSSTGNNEGYGYTF.

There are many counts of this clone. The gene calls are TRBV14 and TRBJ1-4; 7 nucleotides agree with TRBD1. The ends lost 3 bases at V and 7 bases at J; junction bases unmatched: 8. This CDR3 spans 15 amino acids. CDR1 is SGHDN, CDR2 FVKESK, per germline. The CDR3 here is CASSQKGGAGEKLFF. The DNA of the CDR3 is TGTGCCAGCAGCCAGAAAGGGGGCGCGGGTGAAAAACTGTTTTTT.

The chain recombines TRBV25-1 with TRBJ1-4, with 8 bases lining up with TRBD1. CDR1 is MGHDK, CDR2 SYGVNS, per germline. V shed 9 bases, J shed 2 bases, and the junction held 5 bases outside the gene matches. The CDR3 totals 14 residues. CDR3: CASTRTGTNEKLFF. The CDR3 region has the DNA TGTGCCAGTACAAGGACAGGGACTAATGAAAAACTGTTTTTT.

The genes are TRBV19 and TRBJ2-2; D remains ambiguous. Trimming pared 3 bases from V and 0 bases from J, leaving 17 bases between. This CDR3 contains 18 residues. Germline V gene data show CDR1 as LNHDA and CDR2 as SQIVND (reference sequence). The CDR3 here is CASSMVATSPANTGELFF. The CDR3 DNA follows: TGTGCCAGTAGTATGGTAGCTACGAGCCCAGCGAACACCGGGGAGCTGTTTTTT.

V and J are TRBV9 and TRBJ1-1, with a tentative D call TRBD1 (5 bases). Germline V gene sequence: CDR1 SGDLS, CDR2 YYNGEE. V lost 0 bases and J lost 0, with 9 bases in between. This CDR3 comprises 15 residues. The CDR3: CASSVGGGLNTEAFF. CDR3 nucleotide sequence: TGTGCCAGCAGCGTAGGGGGCGGCCTGAACACTGAAGCTTTCTTT.

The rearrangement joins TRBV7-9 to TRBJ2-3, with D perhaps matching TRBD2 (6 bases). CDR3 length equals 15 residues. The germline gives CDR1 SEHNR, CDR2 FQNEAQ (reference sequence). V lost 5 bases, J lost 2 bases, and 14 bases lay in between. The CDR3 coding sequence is TGTGCCAGCAGCCCCTCAGGAGGGATCACAGATACGCAGTATTTT. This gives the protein CASSPSGGITDTQYF. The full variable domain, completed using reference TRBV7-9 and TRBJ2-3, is DTGVSQNPRHKITKRGQNVTFRCDPISEHNRLYWYRQTLGQGPEFLTYFQNEAQLEKSRLLSDRFSAERPKGSFSTLEIQRTEQGDSAMYLCASSPSGGITDTQYFGPGTRLTVL.

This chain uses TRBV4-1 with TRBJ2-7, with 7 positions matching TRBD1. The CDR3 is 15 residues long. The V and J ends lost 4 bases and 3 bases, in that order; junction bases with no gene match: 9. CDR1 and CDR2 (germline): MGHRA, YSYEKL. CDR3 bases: TGCGCCAGCAGCCTCAGGACAGGTACCAACTACGAGCAGTACTTC. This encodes CASSLRTGTNYEQYF.

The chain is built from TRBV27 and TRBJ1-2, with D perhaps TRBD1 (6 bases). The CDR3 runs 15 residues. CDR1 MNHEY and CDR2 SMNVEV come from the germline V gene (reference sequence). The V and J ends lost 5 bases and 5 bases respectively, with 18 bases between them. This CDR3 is CASSPDPLTGYGYTF. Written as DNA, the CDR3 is TGTGCCAGCAGTCCTGACCCCCTCACAGGGTATGGCTACACCTTC.

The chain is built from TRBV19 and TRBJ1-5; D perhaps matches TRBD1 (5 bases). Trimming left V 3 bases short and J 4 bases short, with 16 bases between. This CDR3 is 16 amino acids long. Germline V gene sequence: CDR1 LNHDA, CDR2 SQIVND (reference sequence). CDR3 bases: TGTGCCAGTAGTATTCGGGGCAGGGCTTGGAATCAGCCCCAGCATTTT. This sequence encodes CASSIRGRAWNQPQHF.

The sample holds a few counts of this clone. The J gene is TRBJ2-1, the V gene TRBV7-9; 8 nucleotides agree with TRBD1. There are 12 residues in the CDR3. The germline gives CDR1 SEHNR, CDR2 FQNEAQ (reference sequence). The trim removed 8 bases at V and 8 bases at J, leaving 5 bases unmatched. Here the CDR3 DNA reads TGTGCCAGCGAACAGGGGGGCGATGAGCAGTTCTTC. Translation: CASEQGGDEQFF.

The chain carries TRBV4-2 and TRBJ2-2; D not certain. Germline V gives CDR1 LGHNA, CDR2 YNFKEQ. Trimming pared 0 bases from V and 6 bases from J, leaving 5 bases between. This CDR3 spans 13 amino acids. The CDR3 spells CASSQDEAGELFF. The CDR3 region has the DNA TGTGCCAGCAGCCAAGATGAAGCCGGGGAGCTGTTTTTT.

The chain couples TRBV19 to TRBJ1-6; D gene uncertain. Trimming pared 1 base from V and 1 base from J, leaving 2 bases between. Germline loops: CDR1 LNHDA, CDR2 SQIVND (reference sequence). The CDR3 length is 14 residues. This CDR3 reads CASSIGSYNSPLHF. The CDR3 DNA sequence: TGTGCCAGTAGTATAGGGTCCTATAATTCACCCCTCCACTTT. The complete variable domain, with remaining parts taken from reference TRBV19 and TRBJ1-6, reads DGGITQSPKYLFRKEGQNVTLSCEQNLNHDAMYWYRQDPGQGLRLIYYSQIVNDFQKGDIAEGYSVSREKKESFPLTVTSAQKNPTAFYLCASSIGSYNSPLHFGNGTRLTVT.